This TCR beta chain was retrieved from a study of T cell repertoires in ileal Crohn's disease. TCRdb's copy holds only in-frame clones and misses some; the assay was immunoSEQ multiplex PCR. The sample has about 5,700 clones, roughly 80% seen once. Time point denoted: proximal margin of the surgical specimen (macroscopically non-inflamed). Patients were adults with ileal or ileocolonic Crohn's disease needing resection. Trimming removed 8 bases from V and 1 base from J, with 8 bases in between. The CDR3 totals 13 residues. Germline V lookup: CDR1 WNHNN, CDR2 SYGVQD (reference sequence). The source material was ileal tissue. The V and J genes are TRBV10-1 and TRBJ2-2, with a possible D match to TRBD2 (5 bases). This clonotype was obtained from an adult with Crohn's disease. The CDR3 sequence: CASRRGNTGELFF. The CDR3 DNA sequence: TGCGCCAGCCGCCGGGGGAACACCGGGGAGCTGTTTTTT.